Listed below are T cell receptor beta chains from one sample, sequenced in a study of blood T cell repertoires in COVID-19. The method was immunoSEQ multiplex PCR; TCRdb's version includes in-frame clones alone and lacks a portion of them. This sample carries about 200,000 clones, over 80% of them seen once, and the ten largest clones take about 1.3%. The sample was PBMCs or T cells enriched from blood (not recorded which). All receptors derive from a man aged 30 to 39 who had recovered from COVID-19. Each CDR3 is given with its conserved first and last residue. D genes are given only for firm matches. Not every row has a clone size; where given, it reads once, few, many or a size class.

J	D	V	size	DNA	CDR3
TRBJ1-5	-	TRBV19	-	TGTGCCAGTAGTACCACGGGAGGGGACAGCAATCAGCCCCAGCATTTT	CASSTTGGDSNQPQHF
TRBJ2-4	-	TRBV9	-	TGTGCCAGCAGCGTGCCCGGGGTAGACATTCAGTACTTC	CASSVPGVDIQYF
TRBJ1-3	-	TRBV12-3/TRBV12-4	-	TGTGCCAGCAGCACAGGGTCTGGAAACACCATATATTTT	CASSTGSGNTIYF
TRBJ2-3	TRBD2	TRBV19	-	TGTGCCAGTAGTCTCGGACTAGCGGGGGTCGTGTGGTATTTT	CASSLGLAGVVWYF
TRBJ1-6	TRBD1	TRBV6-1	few	TGTGCCAGCAGTGAAGGAACAGGGGGAAATTCACCCCTCCACTTT	CASSEGTGGNSPLHF
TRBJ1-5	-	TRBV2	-	TGTGCCAGCAACACAGGGTGGAATCAGCCCCAGCATTTT	CASNTGWNQPQHF
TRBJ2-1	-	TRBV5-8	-	TGTGCCAGCAGCCCGGAGGGGGCAAATGAGCAGTTCTTC	CASSPEGANEQFF
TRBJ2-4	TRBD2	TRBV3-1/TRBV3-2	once	TGTGCCAGCAGCCAAGGAGTCCTAGCGGGAGGGAGAGGGGCCAAAAACATTCAGTACTTC	CASSQGVLAGGRGAKNIQYF
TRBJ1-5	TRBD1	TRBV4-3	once	TGCGCCAGCAGCCACCGACAGGGGCAGCCCCAGCATTTT	CASSHRQGQPQHF
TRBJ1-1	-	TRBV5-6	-	TGTGCCAGCACCCCTCCGAGGGCACGGGGCACTGAAGCTTTCTTT	CASTPPRARGTEAFF
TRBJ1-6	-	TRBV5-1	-	TGCGCCAGCAGCCATGCGAGGGATAATTCACCCCTCCACTTT	CASSHARDNSPLHF
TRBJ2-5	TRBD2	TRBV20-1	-	TGCAGTGCTAGTCTAGCGGGGGTCCATTTGACCCAGTACTTC	CSASLAGVHLTQYF
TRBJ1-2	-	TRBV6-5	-	TGTGCCAGCAGTTACTCACCGGACGGGAGCTATGGCTACACCTTC	CASSYSPDGSYGYTF
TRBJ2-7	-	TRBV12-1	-	TGTGCCAGCAGCCGAGGACAGGGCGCGGTGTCGTTAGGCTACGAGCAGTACTTC	CASSRGQGAVSLGYEQYF
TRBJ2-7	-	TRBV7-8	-	TGTGCCAGCAGCTTAGCTAGAAGCTCCTACGAGCAGTACTTC	CASSLARSSYEQYF
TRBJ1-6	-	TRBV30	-	TGTGCCTGGAGTGTAACCGGGACAAGGAGTTCACCCCTCCACTTT	CAWSVTGTRSSPLHF
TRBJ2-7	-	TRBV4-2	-	TGTGCCAGCAGCTCCTCGGCTAGCAGCTACGAGCAGTACTTC	CASSSSASSYEQYF
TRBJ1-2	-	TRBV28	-	TGTGCCAGCGGTACGTGGGCCTATGGCTACACCTTC	CASGTWAYGYTF
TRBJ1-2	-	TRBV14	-	TGTGCCAGCAGCCAAGATAGGCAGGGCTATGGCTACACCTTC	CASSQDRQGYGYTF
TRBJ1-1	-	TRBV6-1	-	TGTGCCAGCAGTGACCCGGGTAGCACTGAAGCTTTCTTT	CASSDPGSTEAFF
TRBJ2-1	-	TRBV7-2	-	TGTGCCAGCAGCCGTCTAGCCAGCTCCTACAATGAGCAGTTCTTC	CASSRLASSYNEQFF
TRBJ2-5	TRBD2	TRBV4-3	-	TGCGCCAGCAGCCAAGCTTTCGGGGGGGCGGAGACCCAGTACTTC	CASSQAFGGAETQYF
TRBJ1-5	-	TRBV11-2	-	TGTGCCAGCAGCAAGGGGGACTATAGCAATCAGCCCCAGCATTTT	CASSKGDYSNQPQHF
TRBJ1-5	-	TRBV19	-	TGTGCCAGTAGGACCAGCGATAGCAATCAGCCCCAGCATTTT	CASRTSDSNQPQHF
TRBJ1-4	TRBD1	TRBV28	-	TGTGCCAGCGGGCAAACAGGGGAAGAAAAACTGTTTTTT	CASGQTGEEKLFF
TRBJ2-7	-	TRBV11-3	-	TGTGCCAGCAGCTCAGGGGTAGTAGGGGAGCAGTACTTC	CASSSGVVGEQYF
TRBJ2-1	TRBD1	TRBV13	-	TGTGCCAGCAGCTTAGCCGGACAGGCCTACAATGAGCAGTTCTTC	CASSLAGQAYNEQFF
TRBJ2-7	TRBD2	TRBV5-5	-	TGTGCCAGCAGCCTCTCCCATGGCGGGAGTATCTACGAGCAGTACTTC	CASSLSHGGSIYEQYF
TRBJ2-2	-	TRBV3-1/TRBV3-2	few	TGTGCCAGCAGCCAGACAGTGACCGGGGAGCTGTTTTTT	CASSQTVTGELFF
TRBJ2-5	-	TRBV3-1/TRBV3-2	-	TGTGCCAGCAGCCAAGAAGCCCTCCAGTACTTC	CASSQEALQYF
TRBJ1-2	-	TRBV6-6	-	TGTGCCAGCAGCTTAGGCGGGGACTACTATGGCTACACCTTC	CASSLGGDYYGYTF
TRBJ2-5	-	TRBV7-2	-	TGTGCCAGCAGCTCAAATCTAGCTCGAGAGACCCAGTACTTC	CASSSNLARETQYF
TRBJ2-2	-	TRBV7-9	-	TGTGCCAGCAGCTTTCTGGAGTCGGGGAACACCGGGGAGCTGTTTTTT	CASSFLESGNTGELFF
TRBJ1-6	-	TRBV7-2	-	TGTGCCAGCAGCTTAGAGGGGGTTTCACGTAGTAATTCACCCCTCCACTTT	CASSLEGVSRSNSPLHF
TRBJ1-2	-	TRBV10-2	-	TGCGCCAGCAGTGAGAGGGAGATCAACTATGGCTACACCTTC	CASSEREINYGYTF
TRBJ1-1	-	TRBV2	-	TGTGCCAGCAGTGGACAGGCTGTTGAAGCTTTCTTT	CASSGQAVEAFF
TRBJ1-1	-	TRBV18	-	TGTGCCAGCTCACCACCGAAGACAGGGAACACTGAAGCTTTCTTT	CASSPPKTGNTEAFF
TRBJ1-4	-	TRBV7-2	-	TGTGCCAGCAGCTTAGACAGGACTAATGAAAAACTGTTTTTT	CASSLDRTNEKLFF
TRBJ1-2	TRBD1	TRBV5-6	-	TGTGCCAGCAGCTTGCCAACAGGGGCCCTTAACTATGGCTACACCTTC	CASSLPTGALNYGYTF
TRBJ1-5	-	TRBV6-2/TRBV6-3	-	TGTGCCAGCAGCCGCGACATTATTTCCCCCGGTCAGCCCCAGCATTTT	CASSRDIISPGQPQHF
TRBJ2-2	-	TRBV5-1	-	TGCGCCAGCAGCTTGGAGAGGCCCCTAAGGGGCACCGGGGAGCTGTTTTTT	CASSLERPLRGTGELFF
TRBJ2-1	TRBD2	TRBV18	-	TGTGCCAGCTCACCCACTAGCGACCCCTACAATGAGCAGTTCTTC	CASSPTSDPYNEQFF
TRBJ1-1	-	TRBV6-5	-	TGTGCCAGCAGTTTAGGACTGGAGTCCCTTTCTGAAGCTTTCTTT	CASSLGLESLSEAFF
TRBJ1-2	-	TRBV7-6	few	TGTGCCAGCAGCCTTGGTCTAGGGGCTGACTATGGCTACACCTTC	CASSLGLGADYGYTF
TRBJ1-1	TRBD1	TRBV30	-	TGTGCCTGGAGTGTGACAGGGGGCGCAGCTTTCTTT	CAWSVTGGAAFF
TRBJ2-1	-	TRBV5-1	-	TGCGCCAGCAGCTTGGTTCCGGGGAGCGTCTACAATGAGCAGTTCTTC	CASSLVPGSVYNEQFF
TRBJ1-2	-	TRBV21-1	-	TGTGCCAGCAGCAAATTCATCAGGGGTATATATGGCTACACCTTC	CASSKFIRGIYGYTF
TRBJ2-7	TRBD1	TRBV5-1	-	TGCGCCAGCAAAACAGGGGGCGGCTACGAGCAGTACTTC	CASKTGGGYEQYF
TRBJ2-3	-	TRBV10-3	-	TGTGCCATCGACACCGTGGACAGTGGCGGCACAGATACGCAGTATTTT	CAIDTVDSGGTDTQYF
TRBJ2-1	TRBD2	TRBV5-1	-	TGCGCCAGCAGCCGGACTAGCGGGAGAGACAATGAGCAGTTCTTC	CASSRTSGRDNEQFF
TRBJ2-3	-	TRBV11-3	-	TGTGCCAGCAGCACTTTTCCGGTGGATACGCAGTATTTT	CASSTFPVDTQYF
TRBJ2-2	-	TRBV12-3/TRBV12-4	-	TGTGCCAGCAGCCTTACTCCCTCCGGGGAGCTGTTTTTT	CASSLTPSGELFF
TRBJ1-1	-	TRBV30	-	TGTGCCTGGGGCACAGGGATTACGAACACTGAAGCTTTCTTT	CAWGTGITNTEAFF
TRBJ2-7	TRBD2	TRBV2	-	TGTGCCAGCAGGGGACTAGCGGGGGTATACGAGCAGTACTTC	CASRGLAGVYEQYF
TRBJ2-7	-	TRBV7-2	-	TGTGCCAGCAGCTACGCAGGGGTCTACGAGCAGTACTTC	CASSYAGVYEQYF
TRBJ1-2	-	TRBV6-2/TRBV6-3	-	TGTGCCAGCAGCGTGGACGGACTCCGCCATGGCTACACCTTC	CASSVDGLRHGYTF
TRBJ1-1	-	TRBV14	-	TGTGCCAGCAGCCCGTTGACAGACAGGCCTGTCTCTGCTTTCTTT	CASSPLTDRPVSAFF
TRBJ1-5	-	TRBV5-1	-	TGCGCCAGCACCTCCACCCAGGGGAATGGCAATCAGCCCCAGCATTTT	CASTSTQGNGNQPQHF
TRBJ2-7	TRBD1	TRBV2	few	TGTGCCAGCAGCTACCCCGGACAGGGCTACGAGCAGTACTTC	CASSYPGQGYEQYF